The 17 T cell receptor beta chains presented below share a single source sample, sequenced in a study of T cells in localized non-small cell lung cancer. Only in-frame clones appear in the TCRdb table, and some are missing; sequencing was by immunoSEQ multiplex PCR. The data contain roughly 27,000 clones, about 91% of them seen just once; the ten biggest clones take up 25% to 35%. Here the sequenced sample was peripheral blood, taken before any cancer treatment. The receptors here all came from a female donor of 60 years or more with stage I lung adenocarcinoma.

This chain links TRBV7-2 with TRBJ2-5; D tentatively fits TRBD1 or TRBD2 (5 bases each). The CDR3 consists of 15 residues. Between the trimmed V and J ends, which lost 1 base and 4 bases, there was a span of 13 bases. Germline V CDR1 and CDR2: SGHTA, FQGNSA. This CDR3 reads CASSLVGGQGETQYF. The CDR3 nucleotides read TGTGCCAGCAGCTTAGTAGGAGGCCAGGGAGAGACCCAGTACTTC.

This clone appeared a single time. As DNA, the CDR3 is TGTGCCTGGAGCGGGGGGGCCGTAGAGACCCAGTACTTC. As protein: CAWSGGAVETQYF. V usage is TRBV30 and J usage is TRBJ2-5, with TRBD2 matching 8 bases. There are 13 residues in the CDR3. Germline V gene lookup returns CDR1 GTSNPN and CDR2 SVGIG (reference sequence). J lost 4 bases, V lost 3 bases, and 4 bases had no gene match.

This chain uses TRBV19 with TRBJ1-4; weak D call: TRBD1 (6 bases). The V end was cut by 4 bases, the J end by 4 bases, with 13 bases between. The CDR3 extends over 15 amino acids. Germline CDR1 LNHDA, CDR2 SQIVND (reference sequence). The CDR3 DNA sequence: TGTGCCAGTAGTACCCGACAGGAGAATAATGAAAAACTGTTTTTT. It yields the protein CASSTRQENNEKLFF.

CDR3 in DNA: TGTGCCAGCAGCTTAGCCCCCTTGGTGGGGGCACAAGAGACCCAGTACTTC. The encoded protein is CASSLAPLVGAQETQYF. The chain has TRBV7-2 and TRBJ2-5; TRBD1 might be the D (6 bases). V gave up 0 bases and J gave up 2 bases, with 16 bases separating them. Germline CDR1 and CDR2: SGHTA and FQGNSA. The CDR3 totals 17 residues.

The genes are TRBV10-3 and TRBJ1-2; TRBD1 agrees at 7 bases. V dropped 3 bases and J dropped 4; count of bases not matched to a gene: 5. This CDR3 has 14 residues. The germline CDR1 and CDR2 sequences are ENHRY and SYGVKD. The CDR3 DNA sequence: TGTGCCATCAGTGATGCAGGGGGGGGCTATGGCTACACCTTC. This translates into CAISDAGGGYGYTF.

The chain combines TRBV9 with TRBJ2-1; D may match TRBD1 or TRBD2 (6 bases each). The CDR3 consists of 14 residues. From germline, CDR1 is SGDLS and CDR2 YYNGEE. Trimming shortened V by 4 bases and J by 3 bases, and 11 bases separated the two germline ends. CDR3 in amino acids: CASSPGAFYNEQFF. CDR3 in DNA: TGTGCCAGCAGCCCGGGGGCGTTCTACAATGAGCAGTTCTTC.

This sequence joins TRBV14 and TRBJ2-1; the match to TRBD2 covers 11 bases. Trimming at V came to 1 base and at J to 9 bases, leaving 5 bases not matched to a gene. The CDR3 contains 15 residues. Germline loops: CDR1 SGHDN, CDR2 FVKESK. The CDR3 nucleotides read TGTGCCAGCAGCCAAGTCCTAGCGGGAGGCGGTGAGCAGTTCTTC. Translated: CASSQVLAGGGEQFF.

This clone was counted once. The J gene is TRBJ2-7, the V gene TRBV9; 7 nucleotides match TRBD2. The V segment lost 0 bases and the J segment 2 bases; nucleotides outside the gene matches: 5. This CDR3 has 15 amino acids. CDR1 and CDR2 (germline): SGDLS, YYNGEE. The CDR3 reads CASSVASGSTYEQYF. In DNA form, the CDR3 reads TGTGCCAGCAGCGTAGCTAGCGGTTCTACCTACGAGCAGTACTTC.

The V and J genes are TRBV30 and TRBJ1-2; D might be TRBD1 (6 bases). The CDR3 runs to 14 residues. Trimming shortened V by 0 bases and J by 9 bases, and 17 bases separated the two germline ends. Germline V CDR1 and CDR2: GTSNPN, SVGIG (reference sequence). The CDR3 bases are TGTGCCTGGAGTGTACAGGGACAAGGTCACAGCTACACCTTC. The encoded protein is CAWSVQGQGHSYTF. The full variable domain, its missing parts supplied by reference TRBV30 and TRBJ1-2, is SQTIHQWPATLVQPVGSPLSLECTVEGTSNPNLYWYRQAAGRGLQLLFYSVGIGQISSEVPQNLSASRPQDRQFILSSKKLLLSDSGFYLCAWSVQGQGHSYTFGSGTRLTVV.

The CDR3 DNA sequence: TGTGCAAGTCGCCCTTCGACCAGGGACTGGAACACTGAAGCTTTCTTT. Protein product: CASRPSTRDWNTEAFF. The J gene is TRBJ1-1, the V gene TRBV12-2. TRBV12-2 is listed as a pseudogene. The CDR3 sequence is 16 residues long.

The chain carries TRBV4-1 and TRBJ1-2; 8 nucleotides match TRBD1. Per germline, CDR1 MGHRA and CDR2 YSYEKL. V lost 0 bases, J lost 8 bases, and 11 bases stayed unmatched. There are 16 residues in the CDR3. CDR3 coding DNA: TGCGCCAGCAGCCAAGATCAAAATGGCAGGGGGCAAGGCTACACCTTC. Amino acids: CASSQDQNGRGQGYTF.

The chain links TRBV7-8 to TRBJ1-3; D possibly corresponds to TRBD1 (6 bases). The germline gives CDR1 SGHVS, CDR2 FQNEAQ. V lost 5 bases, J lost 6 bases, and 17 bases lay in between. This CDR3 comprises 15 residues. The chain's CDR3 is CASSTPQGVTNTIYF. As DNA, the CDR3 is TGTGCCAGCAGCACCCCACAGGGAGTAACAAACACCATATATTTT. The full variable domain, with the rest looked up from reference TRBV7-8 and TRBJ1-3, is GAGVSQSPRYKVAKRGQDVALRCDPISGHVSLFWYQQALGQGPEFLTYFQNEAQLDKSGLPSDRFFAERPEGSVSTLKIQRTQQEDSAVYLCASSTPQGVTNTIYFGEGSWLTVV.

This chain uses TRBV19 with TRBJ2-3; 15 bases are a match to TRBD2. Germline-derived CDR1 and CDR2 are LNHDA and SQIVND (reference sequence). The CDR3 runs to 16 residues. With V trimmed by 10 bases and J by 2 bases, 7 bases remained unmatched. CDR3 bases: TGTGCCACCGCCGGGACTAGCGGGGGGTTCACAGATACGCAGTATTTT. Amino acid sequence: CATAGTSGGFTDTQYF.

The chain combines TRBV18 with TRBJ1-4; D may be TRBD1 (6 bases). Germline V gene sequence: CDR1 KGHSH, CDR2 LQKENI. The CDR3 has 13 amino acids. Trimming removed 3 bases at V and 6 bases at J, with 8 bases between. This chain's CDR3 is CASSPGADEKLFF. The CDR3 bases are TGTGCCAGCTCACCGGGGGCGGATGAAAAACTGTTTTTT.

The rearrangement links TRBV2 to TRBJ2-5; a possible D gene is TRBD1 (6 bases). Germline V gene lookup returns CDR1 SNHLY and CDR2 FYNNEI. The CDR3 extends over 13 amino acids. Trimming pared 6 bases from V and 1 base from J, leaving 9 bases between. In DNA form, the CDR3 reads TGTGCCAGCAGCGGACAGAGCCAAGAGACCCAGTACTTC. As protein: CASSGQSQETQYF.

The chain combines TRBV2 with TRBJ1-1, with 12 nucleotides matching TRBD1. The CDR3 consists of 17 residues. Germline CDR1 is SNHLY and CDR2 is FYNNEI. V lost 1 base to trimming and J lost 5 bases; unmatched junction nucleotides: 8. The CDR3 DNA reads TGTGCCAGCAGTGAAGGTGGGACAGGGGGCGCGAGGACTGAAGCTTTCTTT. Protein product: CASSEGGTGGARTEAFF.

CDR3 protein: CASSFNGDTQYF. CDR3 bases: TGTGCCAGCAGTTTTAACGGAGATACGCAGTATTTT. The V gene is TRBV6-5, the J gene TRBJ2-3, with no clear D. The V gene lost 4 bases and the J gene lost 5 bases, with 7 bases spanning the gap. Germline V gene sequence: CDR1 MNHEY, CDR2 SVGAGI. The CDR3 length is 12 residues.